This T cell receptor (beta chain) was recovered during a study of post-analysis software for immune sequencing data. The wider study: Relapsing-remitting, secondary progressive and progressive-relapsing forms of multiple sclerosis all featured among disease courses.

This clonotype was seen ten or more times. Its antigen is currently unknown. Whole-study results and caveats: In multiple sclerosis, normalized Chao1 diversity was significantly below that of controls.

TCR beta cDNA libraries had unique molecular identifiers. Input populations of roughly 0.85 to 11 million T cells gave rise to around 500,000 cDNA molecules. One entry per CDR3 protein results from TCRdb running MiXCR on the PCR reads. The profile shows approximately 180,000 distinct CDR3 sequences, 25% to 35% of them singletons. Sequenced: blood. The receptor was isolated from a girl between 5 and 17 years old with multiple sclerosis.

The CDR3 coding sequence is TGTGCCAGCAGCCACTTCGGGACTGGGAACGAGACCCAGTACTTC. This gives the protein CASSHFGTGNETQYF. This sequence joins TRBV7-9 and TRBJ2-5; weak D call: TRBD2 (6 bases). The germline V gene encodes CDR1 SEHNR and CDR2 FQNEAQ (reference sequence). The CDR3 runs to 15 residues. V lost 5 bases and J 5 bases, leaving 18 bases between the germline ends.